This TCR beta chain was identified in a study of shared clonotypes between healthy human individuals. About the study: CD4 naive and memory got three plates each, CD8 naive two, CD8 memory one. General observations from the study: Approximately 5.3% was the fraction of naive CD4 clonotypes found shared across a handful of donors.

Germline V gene lookup returns CDR1 SGHRS and CDR2 YFSETQ. Trimming at V came to 0 bases and at J to 5 bases, leaving 3 bases not matched to a gene. There are 15 residues in the CDR3. Deep level was the assay's run setting. The protocol was immunoSEQ multiplex PCR, while the TCRdb copy is restricted to in-frame clones and leaves out a portion. This sample has nearly 1 million clones, with around 80% found just once. This clone came up once. As yet, its antigen is unknown. The same CDR3 also results from other DNA sequences found in this sample. This TCR derives from a man between 18 and 35 years old in good health. The rearrangement uses TRBV5-1 and TRBJ2-5; 11 bases are shared with TRBD2. The sample consisted of memory CD4+ T cells sorted from blood. Subset specified: CD45RA-negative fraction. CDR3 sequence (DNA): TGCGCCAGCAGCTTGGGACTAGCGGGATATGAGACCCAGTACTTC. This gives the protein CASSLGLAGYETQYF.